A single T cell receptor beta chain is shown here with its context. The target antigen is unknown. The sample belongs to a study of T cell responses to AZD1222 COVID-19 vaccine. Germline V gene sequence: CDR1 LNHDA, CDR2 SQIVND (reference sequence). The ends lost 8 bases at V and 2 bases at J; junction bases unmatched: 11. This CDR3 is 15 amino acids long. Regarding the study as a whole: Regions left unmutated in variants are reportedly the target of nearly half of spike-specific TCRs. Clonal diversity was possibly underestimated, and the donors were mostly white British, with more females. Spike was spanned by vaccine-associated CD4 TCRs, which were dominant at 160-218 and 743-854. Baseline antibody screening turned up just a handful of seropositive AZD1222 recipients.

Produced via immunoSEQ multiplex PCR; TCRdb's table is partial and in-frame only. The sample lists approximately 270,000 clones, almost 95% occurring once. Sequenced here: peripheral blood, sampled 28 days after the second AZD1222 dose. This receptor was taken from an adult who received the AZD1222 COVID-19 vaccine. The J gene is TRBJ2-5, the V gene TRBV19, with 7 bases matching TRBD2. The DNA of the CDR3 is TGTGCCAGTTCCGGGACTACTAAAGGTCAAGAGACCCAGTACTTC. Translation gives CASSGTTKGQETQYF.